This entry describes one T cell receptor beta chain. The junction had 11 bases not matched to a gene; V was cut back by 0 bases and J by 12 bases. Germline V CDR1 and CDR2: LGHDT, YNNKEL (reference sequence). CDR3 size: 15 residues. The sample belongs to a study of control samples from healthy donors and cancer patients. Clones were sequenced by immunoSEQ multiplex PCR, and TCRdb holds only the in-frame ones, with some missing. The sample yields roughly 88,000 clones, just over 90% seen once. The source material was blood. The source of this sequence is a young woman in good health. The genes are TRBV3-1 (or the pseudogene TRBV3-2) and TRBJ2-1; 7 positions match TRBD2. CDR3 sequence: CASSQDGTIGIGQFF. CDR3 DNA sequence: TGTGCCAGCAGCCAAGATGGGACTATTGGGATTGGGCAGTTCTTC.